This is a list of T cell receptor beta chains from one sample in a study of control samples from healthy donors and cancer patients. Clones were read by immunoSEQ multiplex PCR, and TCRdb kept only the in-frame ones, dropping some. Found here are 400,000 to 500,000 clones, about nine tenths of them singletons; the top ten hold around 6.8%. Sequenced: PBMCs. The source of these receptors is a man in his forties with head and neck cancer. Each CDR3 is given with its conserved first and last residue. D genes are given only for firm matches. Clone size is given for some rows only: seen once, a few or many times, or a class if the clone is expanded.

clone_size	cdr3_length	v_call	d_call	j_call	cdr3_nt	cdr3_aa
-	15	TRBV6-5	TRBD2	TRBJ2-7	TGTGCCAGCAGTCGTAGTAGCGGGAGTGTCAACGAGCAGTACTTC	CASSRSSGSVNEQYF
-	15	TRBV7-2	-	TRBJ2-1	TGTGCCAGCAGCTATAGACTCCTCTCCTACAATGAGCAGTTCTTC	CASSYRLLSYNEQFF
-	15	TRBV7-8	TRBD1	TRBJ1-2	TGTGCCAGCAGGGGGCGGACAGGGGAAGAGGGTGGCTACACCTTC	CASRGRTGEEGGYTF
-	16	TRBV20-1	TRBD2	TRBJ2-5	TGCAGTGCTAGTTCCGGACTAGCGGGAGGGCTGGAGACCCAGTACTTC	CSASSGLAGGLETQYF
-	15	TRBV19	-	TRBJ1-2	TGTGCCAGTAGTGCTACAGGCCAAGCTAACTATGGCTACACCTTC	CASSATGQANYGYTF
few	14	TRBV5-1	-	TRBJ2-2	TGCGCCAGCAGCCCAGGACAGTTCTCAGGGGAGCTGTTTTTT	CASSPGQFSGELFF
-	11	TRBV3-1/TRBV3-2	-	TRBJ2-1	TGTGCCAGCAGTGGTGCCAATGAGCAGTTCTTC	CASSGANEQFF
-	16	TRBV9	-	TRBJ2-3	TGTGCCAGCAGCGTAGCTTTAGGGGGGAACACAGATACGCAGTATTTT	CASSVALGGNTDTQYF
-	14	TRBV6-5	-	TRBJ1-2	TGTGCCAGCAGGATCCCGGGGGTTGACTATGGCTACACCTTC	CASRIPGVDYGYTF
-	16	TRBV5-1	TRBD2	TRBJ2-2	TGCGCCAGCAGCCTTACTAGCGGGAGGGCCACCGGGGAGCTGTTTTTT	CASSLTSGRATGELFF
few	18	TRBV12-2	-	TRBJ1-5	TGTGCAAGTCGCTCCCCCCTGTCCGGACAGGGGGACCTCCAGCCCCAGCATTTT	CASRSPLSGQGDLQPQHF
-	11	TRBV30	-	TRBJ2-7	TGTGCCTGGAGTCCGTCGGGGGAGCAGTACTTC	CAWSPSGEQYF
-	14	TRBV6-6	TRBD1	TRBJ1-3	TGTGCCAGCAGTCAGACAGGGGCTGGAAACACCATATATTTT	CASSQTGAGNTIYF
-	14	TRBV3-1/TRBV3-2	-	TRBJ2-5	TGTGCCAGCAGCCAAAGGGTGGGGGGCGAGACCCAGTACTTC	CASSQRVGGETQYF
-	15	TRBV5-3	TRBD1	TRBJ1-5	TGTGCCAGAAGTTTCGGACAGGGCGTTAATCAGCCCCAGCATTTT	CARSFGQGVNQPQHF
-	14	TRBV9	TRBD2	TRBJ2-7	TGTGCCAGCAGCCCTTGGACTAGCGGAAACGAGCAGTACTTC	CASSPWTSGNEQYF
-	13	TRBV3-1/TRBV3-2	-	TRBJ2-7	TGTGCCAGCAGCCGTAGGGGGGTCTACGAGCAGTACTTC	CASSRRGVYEQYF
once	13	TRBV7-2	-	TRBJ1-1	TGTGCCAGCAGCTTACAGATGAACACTGAAGCTTTCTTT	CASSLQMNTEAFF
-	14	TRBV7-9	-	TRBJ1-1	TGTGCCAGCAGCCCGCGGGCAGGCGACACTGAAGCTTTCTTT	CASSPRAGDTEAFF
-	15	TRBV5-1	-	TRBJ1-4	TGCGCCAGCAGCTTCACCGGGACGGAGAGTGAAAAACTGTTTTTT	CASSFTGTESEKLFF
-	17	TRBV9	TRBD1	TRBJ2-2	TGTGCCAGCAGCGTAGGTTGGGGACAGGAGAACACCGGGGAGCTGTTTTTT	CASSVGWGQENTGELFF
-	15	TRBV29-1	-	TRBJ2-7	TGCAGCGTTGGGGTCGCGACCGGGGCTTCGACCGAGCAGTACTTC	CSVGVATGASTEQYF
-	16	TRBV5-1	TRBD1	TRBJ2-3	TGCGCCAGCAGCCCCCCTGGGACAGGGGCCACAGATACGCAGTATTTT	CASSPPGTGATDTQYF
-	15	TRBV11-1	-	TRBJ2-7	TGTGCCAGCAGCTTAGGGGCGGCACTCCCCTACGAGCAGTACTTC	CASSLGAALPYEQYF
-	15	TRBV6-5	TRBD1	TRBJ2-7	TGTGCCAGCAGTAGCGACAGGGGGCGCACCTACGAGCAGTACTTC	CASSSDRGRTYEQYF
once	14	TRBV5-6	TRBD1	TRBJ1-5	TGTGCCAGCAGCTTGAGGGGGCGGGGTCAGCCCCAGCATTTT	CASSLRGRGQPQHF
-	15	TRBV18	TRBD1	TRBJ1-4	TGTGCCAGCTCAAGGACAGGGCCCGATAATGAAAAACTGTTTTTT	CASSRTGPDNEKLFF
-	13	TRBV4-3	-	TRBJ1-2	TGCGCCAGCAGCCAAGATAGGTGGTATGGCTACACCTTC	CASSQDRWYGYTF
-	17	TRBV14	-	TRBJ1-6	TGTGCCAGCGGCGCGGAGGGGGGGTTTTCCTATAATTCACCCCTCCACTTT	CASGAEGGFSYNSPLHF
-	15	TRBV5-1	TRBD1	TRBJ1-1	TGCGCCAGCAGCCCTCGGACAGGGCCGAACACTGAAGCTTTCTTT	CASSPRTGPNTEAFF
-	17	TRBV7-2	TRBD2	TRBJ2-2	TGTGCCAGCAGCTTAGCTAGCGGGGGGGCCCGGACCGGGGAGCTGTTTTTT	CASSLASGGARTGELFF
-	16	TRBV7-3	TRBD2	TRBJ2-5	TGTGCCAGCAGCTTAATGGGACTAGCGGGAGGGGGGACCCAGTACTTC	CASSLMGLAGGGTQYF
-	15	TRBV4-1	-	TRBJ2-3	TGCGCCAGCAGAAGTAACTTTGCTCTTGCAGATACGCAGTATTTT	CASRSNFALADTQYF
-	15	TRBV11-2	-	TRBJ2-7	TGTGCCAGCAGCTTATTAGGTGGGGCGGGGTACGAGCAGTACTTC	CASSLLGGAGYEQYF
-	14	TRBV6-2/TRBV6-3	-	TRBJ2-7	TGTGCCAGCAGTTTCACCCCAGGGAGGTACGAGCAGTACTTC	CASSFTPGRYEQYF
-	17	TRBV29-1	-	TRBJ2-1	TGCAGCGTTGAAGGGGTAGGGGTCGCGCGGGGTCCCAATGAGCAGTTCTTC	CSVEGVGVARGPNEQFF
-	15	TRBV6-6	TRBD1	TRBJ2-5	TGTGCCAGCAGTTACGACAGGGGGCAAGGGGAGACCCAGTACTTC	CASSYDRGQGETQYF
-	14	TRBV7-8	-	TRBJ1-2	TGTGCCAGCAGCTTAGAGTTCCAGATCTATGGCTACACCTTC	CASSLEFQIYGYTF
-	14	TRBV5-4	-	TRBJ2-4	TGTGCCAGCAGCCCAGGGACAGTGGGAGGCATTCAGTACTTC	CASSPGTVGGIQYF
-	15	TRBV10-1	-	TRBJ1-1	TGCGCCAGCAGTGACAGTTGGGGAGCGGACACTGAAGCTTTCTTT	CASSDSWGADTEAFF
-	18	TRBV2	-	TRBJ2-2	TGTGCCAGCAGTGGACGGACAGCTACAACGCTGGGGACCGGGGAGCTGTTTTTT	CASSGRTATTLGTGELFF
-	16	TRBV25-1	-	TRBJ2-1	TGTGCCAGCAGTGAATACACAGGACAATCCTACAATGAGCAGTTCTTC	CASSEYTGQSYNEQFF
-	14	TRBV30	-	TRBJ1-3	TGTGCCTGGAGTGACCAGCCCTCTGGAAACACCATATATTTT	CAWSDQPSGNTIYF
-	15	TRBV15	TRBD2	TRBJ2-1	TGTGCCACCAGCAGGGAAGGGACTAGCGTCAATGAGCAGTTCTTC	CATSREGTSVNEQFF
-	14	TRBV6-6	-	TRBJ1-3	TGTGCCAGCAGCCTCGAGGTTTCTGGAAACACCATATATTTT	CASSLEVSGNTIYF
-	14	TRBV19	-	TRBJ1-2	TGTGCCAGTAGTATCTTGGGTCAGCACTATGGCTACACCTTC	CASSILGQHYGYTF
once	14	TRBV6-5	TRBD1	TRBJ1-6	TGTGCCAGCAGTTACGGGCAGGGGGACTCACCCCTCCACTTT	CASSYGQGDSPLHF
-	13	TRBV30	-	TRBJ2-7	TGTGCCTGGAGCAGTGGGTCCCTGGACGAGCAGTACTTC	CAWSSGSLDEQYF
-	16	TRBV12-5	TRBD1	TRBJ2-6	TGTGCTAGTGGCCGGGACAGCAGCTCTGGGGCCAACGTCCTGACTTTC	CASGRDSSSGANVLTF
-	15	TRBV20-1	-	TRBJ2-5	TGCAGTGCTAGTCCCCAGGCGGTCACCCAAGAGACCCAGTACTTC	CSASPQAVTQETQYF
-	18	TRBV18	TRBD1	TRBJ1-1	TGTGCCAGCTACCTCGGACAGGGGCAAGGAAACCAGGGCGGGTCCGCTTTCTTT	CASYLGQGQGNQGGSAFF
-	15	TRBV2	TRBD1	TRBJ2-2	TGTGCCAGCAGTCGGGACAGGGGGACGACCGGGGAGCTGTTTTTT	CASSRDRGTTGELFF
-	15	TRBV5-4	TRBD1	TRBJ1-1	TGTGCCAGCAGCCGAGGAACAGGGGTATCCACTGAAGCTTTCTTT	CASSRGTGVSTEAFF